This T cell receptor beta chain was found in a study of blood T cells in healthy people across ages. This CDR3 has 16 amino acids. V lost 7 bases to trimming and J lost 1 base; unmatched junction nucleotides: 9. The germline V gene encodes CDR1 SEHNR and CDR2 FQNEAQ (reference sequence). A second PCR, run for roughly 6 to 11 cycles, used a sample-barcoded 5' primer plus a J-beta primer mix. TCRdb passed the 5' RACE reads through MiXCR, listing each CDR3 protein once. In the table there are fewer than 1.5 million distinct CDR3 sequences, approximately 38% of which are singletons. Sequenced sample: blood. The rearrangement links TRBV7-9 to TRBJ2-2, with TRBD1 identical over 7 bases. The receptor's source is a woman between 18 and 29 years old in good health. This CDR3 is CASTLRWTGNTGELFF. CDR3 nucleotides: TGTGCCAGCACTCTGCGATGGACAGGGAACACCGGGGAGCTGTTTTTT.